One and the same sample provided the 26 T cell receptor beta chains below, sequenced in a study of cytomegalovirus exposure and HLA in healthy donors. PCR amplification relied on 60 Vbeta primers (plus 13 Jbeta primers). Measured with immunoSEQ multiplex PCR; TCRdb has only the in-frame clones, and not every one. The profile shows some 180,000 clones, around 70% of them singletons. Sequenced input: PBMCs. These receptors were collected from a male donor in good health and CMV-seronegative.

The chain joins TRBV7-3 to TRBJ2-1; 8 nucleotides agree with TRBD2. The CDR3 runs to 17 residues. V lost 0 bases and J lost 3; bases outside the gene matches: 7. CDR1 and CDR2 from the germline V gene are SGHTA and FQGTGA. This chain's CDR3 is CASSLTFATSGYNEQFF. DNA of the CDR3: TGTGCCAGCAGCTTAACTTTCGCTACTAGCGGCTACAATGAGCAGTTCTTC.

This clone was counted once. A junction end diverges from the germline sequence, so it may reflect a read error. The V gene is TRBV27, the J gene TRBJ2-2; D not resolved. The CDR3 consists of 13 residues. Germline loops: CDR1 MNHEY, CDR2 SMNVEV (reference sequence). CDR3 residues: CVSSFSGTGELFF. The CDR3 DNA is TGTGTCAGCAGTTTTTCGGGTACCGGGGAGCTGTTTTTT.

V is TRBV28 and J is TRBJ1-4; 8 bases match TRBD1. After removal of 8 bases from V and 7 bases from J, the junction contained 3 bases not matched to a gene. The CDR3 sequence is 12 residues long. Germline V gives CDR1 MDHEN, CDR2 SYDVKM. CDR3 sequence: CASQGAGEKLFF. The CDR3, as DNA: TGTGCCAGCCAGGGGGCGGGTGAAAAACTGTTTTTT.

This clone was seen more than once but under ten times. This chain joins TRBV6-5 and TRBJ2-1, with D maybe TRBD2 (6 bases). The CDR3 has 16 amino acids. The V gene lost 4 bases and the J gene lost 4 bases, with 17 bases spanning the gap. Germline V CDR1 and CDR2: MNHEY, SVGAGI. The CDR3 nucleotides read TGTGCCAGCAGTTTCGGAAGAGTAGCGGCATACAATGAGCAGTTCTTC. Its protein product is CASSFGRVAAYNEQFF.

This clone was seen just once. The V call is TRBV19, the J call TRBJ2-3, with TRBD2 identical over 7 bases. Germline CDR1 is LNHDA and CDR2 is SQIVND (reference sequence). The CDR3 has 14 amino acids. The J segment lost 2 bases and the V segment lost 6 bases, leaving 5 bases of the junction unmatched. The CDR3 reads CASREAGNTDTQYF. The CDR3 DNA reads TGTGCCAGTAGAGAAGCGGGAAACACAGATACGCAGTATTTT.

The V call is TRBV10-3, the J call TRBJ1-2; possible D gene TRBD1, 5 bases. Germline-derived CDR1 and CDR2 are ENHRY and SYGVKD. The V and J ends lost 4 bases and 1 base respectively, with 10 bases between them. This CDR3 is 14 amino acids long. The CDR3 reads CAISAGDLNYGYTF. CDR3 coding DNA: TGTGCCATCAGTGCGGGGGACCTTAACTATGGCTACACCTTC.

The CDR3 loop is CASNPRTGIRYTF. The CDR3 nucleotides are TGTGCCAGCAACCCCCGGACAGGGATTCGCTACACCTTC. The chain is built from TRBV28 and TRBJ1-2, with TRBD1 identical over 8 bases. This CDR3 comprises 13 residues. The V gene end was trimmed by 7 bases and the J gene end by 9 bases; junction bases not matched to a gene: 10. Germline CDR1 and CDR2: MDHEN and SYDVKM.

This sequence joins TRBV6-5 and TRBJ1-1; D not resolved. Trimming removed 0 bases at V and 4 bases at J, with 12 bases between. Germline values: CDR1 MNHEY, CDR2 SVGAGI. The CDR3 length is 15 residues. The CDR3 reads CASSYSWPGPTEAFF. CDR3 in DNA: TGTGCCAGCAGTTACTCTTGGCCGGGTCCCACTGAAGCTTTCTTT.

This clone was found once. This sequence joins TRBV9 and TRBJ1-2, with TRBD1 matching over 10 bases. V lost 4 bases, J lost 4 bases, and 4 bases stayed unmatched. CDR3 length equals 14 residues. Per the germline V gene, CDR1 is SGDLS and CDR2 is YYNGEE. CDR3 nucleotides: TGTGCCAGCAGCTTCGGGACAGGGGTCTATGGCTACACCTTC. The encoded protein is CASSFGTGVYGYTF.

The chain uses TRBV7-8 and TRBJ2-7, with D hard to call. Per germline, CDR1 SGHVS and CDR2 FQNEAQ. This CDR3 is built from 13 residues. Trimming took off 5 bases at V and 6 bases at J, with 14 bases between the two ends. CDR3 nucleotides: TGTGCCAGCAGCCCGACGCGACATTTCGAGCAGTACTTC. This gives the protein CASSPTRHFEQYF. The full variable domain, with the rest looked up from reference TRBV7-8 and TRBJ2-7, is GAGVSQSPRYKVAKRGQDVALRCDPISGHVSLFWYQQALGQGPEFLTYFQNEAQLDKSGLPSDRFFAERPEGSVSTLKIQRTQQEDSAVYLCASSPTRHFEQYFGPGTRLTVT.

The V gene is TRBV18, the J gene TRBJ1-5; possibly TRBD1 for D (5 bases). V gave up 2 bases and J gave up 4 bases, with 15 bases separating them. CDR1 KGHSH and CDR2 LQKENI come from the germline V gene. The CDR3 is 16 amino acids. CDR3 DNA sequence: TGTGCCAGCTCACCAAAAGGCGGGGGGGGAAATCAGCCCCAGCATTTT. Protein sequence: CASSPKGGGGNQPQHF.

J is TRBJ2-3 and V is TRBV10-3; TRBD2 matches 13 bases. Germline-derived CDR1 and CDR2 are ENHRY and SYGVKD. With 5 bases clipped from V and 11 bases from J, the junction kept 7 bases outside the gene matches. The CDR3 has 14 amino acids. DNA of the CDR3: TGTGCCATCAGTACCGGGACTAGCGGGACTAAGCAGTATTTT. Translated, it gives CAISTGTSGTKQYF.

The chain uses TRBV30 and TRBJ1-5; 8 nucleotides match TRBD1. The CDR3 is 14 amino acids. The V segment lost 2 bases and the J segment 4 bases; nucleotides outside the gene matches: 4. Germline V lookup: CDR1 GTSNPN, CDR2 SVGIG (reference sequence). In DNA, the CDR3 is TGTGCCTGGAGTACTTGGACAGGGAATCAGCCCCAGCATTTT. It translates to CAWSTWTGNQPQHF. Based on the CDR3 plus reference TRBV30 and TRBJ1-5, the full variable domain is SQTIHQWPATLVQPVGSPLSLECTVEGTSNPNLYWYRQAAGRGLQLLFYSVGIGQISSEVPQNLSASRPQDRQFILSSKKLLLSDSGFYLCAWSTWTGNQPQHFGDGTRLSIL.

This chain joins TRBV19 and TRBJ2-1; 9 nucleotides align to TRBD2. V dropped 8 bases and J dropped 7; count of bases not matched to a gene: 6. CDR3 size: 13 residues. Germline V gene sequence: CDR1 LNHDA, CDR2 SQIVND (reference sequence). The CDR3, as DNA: TGTGCCAGTCAAGCGGGAGGCTGGAATGAGCAGTTCTTC. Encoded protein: CASQAGGWNEQFF.

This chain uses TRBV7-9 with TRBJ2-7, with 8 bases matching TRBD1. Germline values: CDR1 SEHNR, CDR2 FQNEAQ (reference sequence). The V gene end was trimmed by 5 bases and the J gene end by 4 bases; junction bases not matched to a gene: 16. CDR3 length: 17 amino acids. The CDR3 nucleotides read TGTGCCAGCAGCCTGGGACAGGCCCGCAATGATGTTTACGAGCAGTACTTC. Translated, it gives CASSLGQARNDVYEQYF.

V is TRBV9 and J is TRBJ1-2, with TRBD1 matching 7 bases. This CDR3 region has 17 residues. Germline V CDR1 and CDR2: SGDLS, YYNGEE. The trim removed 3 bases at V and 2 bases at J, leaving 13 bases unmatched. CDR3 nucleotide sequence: TGTGCCAGCAGCGCGAGTGGGGGACAGTTTCTGAACTATGGCTACACCTTC. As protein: CASSASGGQFLNYGYTF.

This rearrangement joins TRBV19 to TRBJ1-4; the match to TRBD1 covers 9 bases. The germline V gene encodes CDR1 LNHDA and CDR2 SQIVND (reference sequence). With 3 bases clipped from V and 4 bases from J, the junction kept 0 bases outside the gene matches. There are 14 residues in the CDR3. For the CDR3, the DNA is TGTGCCAGTAGTATGGACAGGGGTAATGAAAAACTGTTTTTT. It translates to CASSMDRGNEKLFF.

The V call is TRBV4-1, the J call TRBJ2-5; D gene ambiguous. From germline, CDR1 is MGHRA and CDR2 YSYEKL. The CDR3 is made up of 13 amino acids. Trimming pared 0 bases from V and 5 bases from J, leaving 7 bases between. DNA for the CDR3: TGCGCCAGCAGCCAAGATTTTCGGGAGACCCAGTACTTC. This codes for CASSQDFRETQYF.

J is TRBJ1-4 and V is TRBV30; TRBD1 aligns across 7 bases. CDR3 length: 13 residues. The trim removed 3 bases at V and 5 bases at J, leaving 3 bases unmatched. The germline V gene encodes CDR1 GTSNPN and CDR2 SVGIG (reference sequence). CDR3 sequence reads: CAWSGQANEKLFF. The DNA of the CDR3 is TGTGCCTGGAGCGGACAGGCGAATGAAAAACTGTTTTTT.

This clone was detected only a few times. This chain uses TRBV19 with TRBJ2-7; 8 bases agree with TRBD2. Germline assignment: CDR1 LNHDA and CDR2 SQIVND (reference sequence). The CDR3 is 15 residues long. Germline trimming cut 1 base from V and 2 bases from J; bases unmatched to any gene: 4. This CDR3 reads CASSIGTGGPYEQYF. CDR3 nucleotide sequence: TGTGCCAGTAGTATAGGGACGGGAGGGCCCTACGAGCAGTACTTC. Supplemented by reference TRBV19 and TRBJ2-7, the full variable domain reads DGGITQSPKYLFRKEGQNVTLSCEQNLNHDAMYWYRQDPGQGLRLIYYSQIVNDFQKGDIAEGYSVSREKKESFPLTVTSAQKNPTAFYLCASSIGTGGPYEQYFGPGTRLTVT.

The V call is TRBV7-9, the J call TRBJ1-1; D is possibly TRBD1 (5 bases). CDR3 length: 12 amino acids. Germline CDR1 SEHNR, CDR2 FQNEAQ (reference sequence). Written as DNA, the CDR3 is TGTTCCGGCTCAAAAGGGGACACTGAAGCTTTCTTT. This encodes CSGSKGDTEAFF.

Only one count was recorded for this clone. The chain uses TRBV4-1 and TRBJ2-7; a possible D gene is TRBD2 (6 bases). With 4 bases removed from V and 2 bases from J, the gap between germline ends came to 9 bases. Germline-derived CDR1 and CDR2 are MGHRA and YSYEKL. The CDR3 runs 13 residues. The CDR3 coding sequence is TGCGCCAGCAGCCTGGGACTTACCTACGAGCAGTACTTC. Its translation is CASSLGLTYEQYF.

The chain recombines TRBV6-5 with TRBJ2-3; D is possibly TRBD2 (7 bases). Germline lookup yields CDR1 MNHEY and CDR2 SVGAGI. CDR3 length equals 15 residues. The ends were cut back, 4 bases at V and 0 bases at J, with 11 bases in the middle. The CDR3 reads CASSWGGRSTDTQYF. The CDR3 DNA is TGTGCCAGCAGTTGGGGGGGGCGTAGCACAGATACGCAGTATTTT.

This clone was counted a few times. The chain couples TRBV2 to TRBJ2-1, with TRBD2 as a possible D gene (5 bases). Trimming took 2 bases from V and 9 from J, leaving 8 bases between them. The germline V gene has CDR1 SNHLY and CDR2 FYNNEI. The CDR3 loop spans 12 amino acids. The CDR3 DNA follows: TGTGCCAGCAGTGAAATGAGGGCTGAGCAGTTCTTC. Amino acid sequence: CASSEMRAEQFF. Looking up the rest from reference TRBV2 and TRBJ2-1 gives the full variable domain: EPEVTQTPSHQVTQMGQEVILRCVPISNHLYFYWYRQILGQKVEFLVSFYNNEISEKSEIFDDQFSVERPDGSNFTLKIRSTKLEDSAMYFCASSEMRAEQFFGPGTRLTVL.

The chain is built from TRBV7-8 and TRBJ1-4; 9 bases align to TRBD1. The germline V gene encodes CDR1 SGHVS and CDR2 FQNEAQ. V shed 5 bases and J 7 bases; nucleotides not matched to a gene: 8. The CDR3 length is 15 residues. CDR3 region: CASSKKPGQGEKLFF. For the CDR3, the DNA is TGTGCCAGCAGCAAAAAGCCGGGACAGGGTGAAAAACTGTTTTTT.

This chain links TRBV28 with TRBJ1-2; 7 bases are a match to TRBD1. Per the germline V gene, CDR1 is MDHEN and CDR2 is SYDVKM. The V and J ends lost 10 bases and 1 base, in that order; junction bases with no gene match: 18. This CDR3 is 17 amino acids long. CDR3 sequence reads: CATQGVGNQPGNYGYTF. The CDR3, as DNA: TGTGCCACCCAGGGGGTAGGAAACCAACCGGGTAACTATGGCTACACCTTC.